This T cell receptor beta chain was profiled in a study of blood T cell repertoires in COVID-19. As for the study in general: The analysed material was cDNA or gDNA that came from T cells, B-cell-depleted T cells, or PBMCs.

To note about this clone: Other DNA sequences in this specimen translate into the identical CDR3.

Assignments of participants to cohorts depended upon their own reported clinical history. Study processing details: Scientists estimated how many nucleated cells there were by amplifying reference gene primers. Sequencing was performed with immunoSEQ multiplex PCR; in TCRdb, only in-frame clones are kept and a portion is missing. D and trimming were read from the DNA, whereas the V and J calls and clone size are those reported in that table. This table holds more than 450,000 clones, roughly 87% found once. Per the germline V gene, CDR1 is MNHEY and CDR2 is SVGAGI. The CDR3 runs 12 residues. Trimming took off 9 bases at V and 4 bases at J, with 11 bases between the two ends.

The sequenced sample consisted of PBMCs or T cells enriched from blood (not recorded which). This chain joins TRBV6-5 and TRBJ2-3, with D possibly matching TRBD1 (6 bases). The sequence was obtained from a woman between 18 and 29 years old who had recovered from COVID-19. The CDR3 spells CASSQGADTQYF. In DNA, the CDR3 is TGTGCCAGTTCACAGGGAGCAGATACGCAGTATTTT.